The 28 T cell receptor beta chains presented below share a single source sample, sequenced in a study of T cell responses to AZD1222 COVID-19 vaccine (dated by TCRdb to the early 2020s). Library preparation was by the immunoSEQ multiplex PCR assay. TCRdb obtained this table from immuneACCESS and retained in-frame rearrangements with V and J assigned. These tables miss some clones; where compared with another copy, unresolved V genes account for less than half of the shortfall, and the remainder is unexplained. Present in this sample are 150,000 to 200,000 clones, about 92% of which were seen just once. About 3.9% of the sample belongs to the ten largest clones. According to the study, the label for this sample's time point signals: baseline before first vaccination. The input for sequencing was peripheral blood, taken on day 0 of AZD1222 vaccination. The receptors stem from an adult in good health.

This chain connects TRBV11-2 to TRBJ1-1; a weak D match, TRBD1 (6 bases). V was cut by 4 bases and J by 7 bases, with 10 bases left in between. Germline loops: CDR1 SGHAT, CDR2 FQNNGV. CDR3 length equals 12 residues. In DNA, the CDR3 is TGTGCCAGCAGCTCGGACAGACGTGAAGCTTTCTTT. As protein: CASSSDRREAFF.

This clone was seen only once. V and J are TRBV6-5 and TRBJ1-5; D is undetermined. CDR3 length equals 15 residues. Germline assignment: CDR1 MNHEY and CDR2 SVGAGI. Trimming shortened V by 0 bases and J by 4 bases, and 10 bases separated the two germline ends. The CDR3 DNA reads TGTGCCAGCAGTTACTCGTCGCTGAATAATCAGCCCCAGCATTTT. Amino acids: CASSYSSLNNQPQHF.

As DNA, the CDR3 is TGTGCCAGCACCCGGACAGGGGGCCGTAAAAACATTCAGTACTTC. It is translated as CASTRTGGRKNIQYF. The V gene is TRBV27, the J gene TRBJ2-4; 11 positions agree with TRBD1. This CDR3 contains 15 residues. The J segment lost 4 bases and the V segment lost 7 bases, leaving 6 bases of the junction unmatched. Germline V gene data show CDR1 as MNHEY and CDR2 as SMNVEV (reference sequence).

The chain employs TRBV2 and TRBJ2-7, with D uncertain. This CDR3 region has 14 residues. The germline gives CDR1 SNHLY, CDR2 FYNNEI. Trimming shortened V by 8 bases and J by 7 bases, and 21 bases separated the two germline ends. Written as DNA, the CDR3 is TGTGCCAGCGTACCATCACCCTACCGACAAGAGCAGTACTTC. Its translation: CASVPSPYRQEQYF.

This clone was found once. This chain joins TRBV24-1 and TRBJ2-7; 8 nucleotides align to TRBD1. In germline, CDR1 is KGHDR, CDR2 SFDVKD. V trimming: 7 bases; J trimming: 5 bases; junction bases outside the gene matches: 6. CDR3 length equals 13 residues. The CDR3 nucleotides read TGTGCCACCAGGGAGGACAGGGACCACGAGCAGTACTTC. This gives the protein CATREDRDHEQYF.

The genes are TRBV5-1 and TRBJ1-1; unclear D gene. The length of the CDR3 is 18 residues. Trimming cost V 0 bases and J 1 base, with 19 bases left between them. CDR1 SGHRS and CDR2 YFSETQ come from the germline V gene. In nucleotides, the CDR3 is TGCGCCAGCAGCTTGGAAGTGCACCCGGAACCTTGGAACACTGAAGCTTTCTTT. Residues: CASSLEVHPEPWNTEAFF. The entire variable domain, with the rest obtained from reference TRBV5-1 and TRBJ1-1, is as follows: KAGVTQTPRYLIKTRGQQVTLSCSPISGHRSVSWYQQTPGQGLQFLFEYFSETQRNKGNFPGRFSGRQFSNSRSEMNVSTLELGDSALYLCASSLEVHPEPWNTEAFFGQGTRLTVV.

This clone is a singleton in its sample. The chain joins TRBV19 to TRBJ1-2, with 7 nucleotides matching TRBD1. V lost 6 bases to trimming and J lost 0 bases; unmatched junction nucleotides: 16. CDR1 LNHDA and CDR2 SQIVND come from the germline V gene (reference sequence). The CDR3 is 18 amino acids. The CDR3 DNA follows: TGTGCCAGTAGATGGGGTGAGGGACAGTTCATAGCTAACTATGGCTACACCTTC. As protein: CASRWGEGQFIANYGYTF.

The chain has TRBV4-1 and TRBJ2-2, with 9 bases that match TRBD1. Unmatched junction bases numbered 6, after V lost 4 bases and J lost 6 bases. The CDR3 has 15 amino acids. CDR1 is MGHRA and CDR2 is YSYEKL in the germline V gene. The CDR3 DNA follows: TGCGCCAGCAGCCCGGGACAGGGAGTAGCCGGGGAGCTGTTTTTT. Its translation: CASSPGQGVAGELFF.

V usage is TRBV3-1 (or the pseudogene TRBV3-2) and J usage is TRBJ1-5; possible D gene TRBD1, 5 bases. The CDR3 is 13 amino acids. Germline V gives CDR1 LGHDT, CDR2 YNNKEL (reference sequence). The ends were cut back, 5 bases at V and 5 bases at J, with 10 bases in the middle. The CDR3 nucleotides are TGTGCCAGCAGCTTTGCGGGGGATCAGCCCCAGCATTTT. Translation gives CASSFAGDQPQHF.

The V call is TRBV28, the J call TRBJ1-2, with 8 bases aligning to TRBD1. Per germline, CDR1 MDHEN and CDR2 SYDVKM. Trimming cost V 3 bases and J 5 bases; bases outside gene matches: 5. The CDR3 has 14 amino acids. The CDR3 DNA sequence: TGTGCCAGCAGTTTGGACAGGGTGATGTATGGCTACACCTTC. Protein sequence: CASSLDRVMYGYTF.

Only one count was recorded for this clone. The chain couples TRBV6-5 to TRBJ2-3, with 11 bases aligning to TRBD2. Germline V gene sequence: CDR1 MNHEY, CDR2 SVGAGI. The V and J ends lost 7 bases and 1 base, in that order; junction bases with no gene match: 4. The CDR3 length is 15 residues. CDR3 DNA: TGTGCCAGCATTGGGACTAGCGGACGCACAGATACGCAGTATTTT. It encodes CASIGTSGRTDTQYF.

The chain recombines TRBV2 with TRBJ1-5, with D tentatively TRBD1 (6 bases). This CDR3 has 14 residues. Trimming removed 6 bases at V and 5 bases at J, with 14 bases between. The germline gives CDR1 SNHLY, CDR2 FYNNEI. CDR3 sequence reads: CASRMTGVDQPQHF. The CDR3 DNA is TGTGCCAGCAGGATGACAGGCGTAGATCAGCCCCAGCATTTT.

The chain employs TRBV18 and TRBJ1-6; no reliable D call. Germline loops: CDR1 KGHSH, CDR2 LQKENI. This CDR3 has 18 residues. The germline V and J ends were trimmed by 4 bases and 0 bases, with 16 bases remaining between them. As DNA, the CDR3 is TGTGCCAGCTCACAGTCGGCCAGACGGACCTCCTATAATTCACCCCTCCACTTT. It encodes CASSQSARRTSYNSPLHF.

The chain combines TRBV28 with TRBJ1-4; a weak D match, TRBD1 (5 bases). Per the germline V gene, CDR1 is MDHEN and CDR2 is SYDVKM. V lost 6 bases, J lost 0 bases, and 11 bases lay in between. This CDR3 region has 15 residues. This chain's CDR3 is CASRGRGATNEKLFF. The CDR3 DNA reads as TGTGCCAGCAGGGGGAGGGGCGCAACTAATGAAAAACTGTTTTTT. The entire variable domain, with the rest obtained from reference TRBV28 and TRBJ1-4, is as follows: DVKVTQSSRYLVKRTGEKVFLECVQDMDHENMFWYRQDPGLGLRLIYFSYDVKMKEKGDIPEGYSVSREKKERFSLILESASTNQTSMYLCASRGRGATNEKLFFGSGTQLSVL.

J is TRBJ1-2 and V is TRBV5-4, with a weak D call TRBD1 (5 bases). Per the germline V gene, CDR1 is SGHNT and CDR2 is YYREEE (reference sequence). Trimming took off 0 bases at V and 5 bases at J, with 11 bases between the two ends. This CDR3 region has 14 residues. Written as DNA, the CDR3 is TGTGCCAGCAGCTTGGGGCCAGGGCTTTATGGCTACACCTTC. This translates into CASSLGPGLYGYTF. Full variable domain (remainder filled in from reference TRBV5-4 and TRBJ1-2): ETGVTQSPTHLIKTRGQQVTLRCSSQSGHNTVSWYQQALGQGPQFIFQYYREEENGRGNFPPRFSGLQFPNYSSELNVNALELDDSALYLCASSLGPGLYGYTFGSGTRLTVV.

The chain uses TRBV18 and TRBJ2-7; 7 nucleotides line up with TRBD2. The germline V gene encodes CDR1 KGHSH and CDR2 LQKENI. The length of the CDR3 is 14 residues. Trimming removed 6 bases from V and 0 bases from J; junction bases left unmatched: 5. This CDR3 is CASSQLAASYEQYF. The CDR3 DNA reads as TGTGCCAGCTCCCAGCTAGCGGCCTCCTACGAGCAGTACTTC.

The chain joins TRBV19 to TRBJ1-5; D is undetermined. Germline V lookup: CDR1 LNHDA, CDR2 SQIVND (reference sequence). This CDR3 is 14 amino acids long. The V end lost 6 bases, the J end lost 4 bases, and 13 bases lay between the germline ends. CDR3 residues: CASSGLGVNQPQHF. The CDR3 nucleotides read TGTGCCAGTAGCGGACTGGGAGTTAATCAGCCCCAGCATTTT.

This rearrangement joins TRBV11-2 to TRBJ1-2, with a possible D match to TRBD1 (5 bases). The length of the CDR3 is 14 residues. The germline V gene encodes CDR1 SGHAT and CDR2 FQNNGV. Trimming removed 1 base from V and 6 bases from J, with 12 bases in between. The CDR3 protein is CASSLVPGLDGYTF. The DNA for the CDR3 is TGTGCCAGCAGCTTAGTTCCAGGGCTTGATGGCTACACCTTC.

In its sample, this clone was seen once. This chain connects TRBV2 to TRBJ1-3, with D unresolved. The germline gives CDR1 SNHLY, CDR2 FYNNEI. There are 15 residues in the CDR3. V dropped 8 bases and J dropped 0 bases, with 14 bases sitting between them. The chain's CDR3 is CASDRGRNSGNTIYF. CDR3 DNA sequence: TGTGCCAGCGACCGAGGACGGAACTCTGGAAACACCATATATTTT.

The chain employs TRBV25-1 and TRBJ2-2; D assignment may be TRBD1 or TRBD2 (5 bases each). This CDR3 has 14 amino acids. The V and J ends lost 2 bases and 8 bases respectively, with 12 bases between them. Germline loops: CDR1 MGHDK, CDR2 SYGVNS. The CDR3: CASSEGTFKGELFF. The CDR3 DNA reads TGTGCCAGCAGTGAAGGGACGTTTAAGGGGGAGCTGTTTTTT.

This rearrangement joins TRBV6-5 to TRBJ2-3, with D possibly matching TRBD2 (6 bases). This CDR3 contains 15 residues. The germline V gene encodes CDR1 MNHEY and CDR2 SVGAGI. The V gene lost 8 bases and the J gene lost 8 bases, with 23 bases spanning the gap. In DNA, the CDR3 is TGTGCCAGCGGGCGTTTGGAGGGCCCATGGGCTACGCAGTATTTT. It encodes CASGRLEGPWATQYF.

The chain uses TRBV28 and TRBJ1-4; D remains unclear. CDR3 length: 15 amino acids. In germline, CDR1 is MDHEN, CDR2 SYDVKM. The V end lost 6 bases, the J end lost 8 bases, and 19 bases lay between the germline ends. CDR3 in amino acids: CASSRHTPMEEKLFF. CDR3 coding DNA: TGTGCCAGCAGCCGGCACACTCCGATGGAAGAAAAACTGTTTTTT.

The CDR3 DNA sequence: TGTGCCAGCAGCCAAAGGAGTGAAGCTTTCTTT. It yields the protein CASSQRSEAFF. The rearrangement joins TRBV14 to TRBJ1-1; unclear D gene. Trimming cost V 2 bases and J 7 bases, with 5 bases left between them. The CDR3 has 11 residues. The germline gives CDR1 SGHDN, CDR2 FVKESK.

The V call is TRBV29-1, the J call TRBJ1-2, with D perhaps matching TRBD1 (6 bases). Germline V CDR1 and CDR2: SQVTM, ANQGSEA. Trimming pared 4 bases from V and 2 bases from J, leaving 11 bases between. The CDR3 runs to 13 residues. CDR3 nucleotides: TGCAGCGTTGTGGACAGAGAGAACTATGGCTACACCTTC. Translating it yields CSVVDRENYGYTF. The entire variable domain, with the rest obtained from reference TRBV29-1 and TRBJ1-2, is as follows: SAVISQKPSRDICQRGTSLTIQCQVDSQVTMMFWYRQQPGQSLTLIATANQGSEATYESGFVIDKFPISRPNLTFSTLTVSNMSPEDSSIYLCSVVDRENYGYTFGSGTRLTVV.

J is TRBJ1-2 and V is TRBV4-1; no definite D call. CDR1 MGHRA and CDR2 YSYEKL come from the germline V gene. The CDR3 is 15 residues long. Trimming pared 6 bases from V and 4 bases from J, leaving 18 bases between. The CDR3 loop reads CASSLPTANLYGYTF. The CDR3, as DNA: TGCGCCAGCAGTCTCCCGACGGCTAACCTCTATGGCTACACCTTC.

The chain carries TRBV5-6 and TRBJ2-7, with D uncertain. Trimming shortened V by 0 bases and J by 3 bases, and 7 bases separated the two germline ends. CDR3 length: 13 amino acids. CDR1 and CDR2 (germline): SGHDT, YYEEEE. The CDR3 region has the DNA TGTGCCAGCAGCTTGGCGTCTAACTACGAGCAGTACTTC. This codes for CASSLASNYEQYF.

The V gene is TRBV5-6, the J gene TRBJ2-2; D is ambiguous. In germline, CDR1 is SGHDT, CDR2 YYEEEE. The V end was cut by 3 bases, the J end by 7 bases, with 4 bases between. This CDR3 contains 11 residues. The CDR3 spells CASSSGGELFF. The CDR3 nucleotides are TGTGCCAGCAGCTCTGGCGGGGAGCTGTTTTTT.

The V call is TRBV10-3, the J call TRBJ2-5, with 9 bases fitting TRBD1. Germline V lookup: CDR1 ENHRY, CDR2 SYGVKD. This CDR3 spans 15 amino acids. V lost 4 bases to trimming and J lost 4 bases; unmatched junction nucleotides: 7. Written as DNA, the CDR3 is TGTGCCATCAGTGGGACAGGGGTGGGAGGAGAGACCCAGTACTTC. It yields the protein CAISGTGVGGETQYF.